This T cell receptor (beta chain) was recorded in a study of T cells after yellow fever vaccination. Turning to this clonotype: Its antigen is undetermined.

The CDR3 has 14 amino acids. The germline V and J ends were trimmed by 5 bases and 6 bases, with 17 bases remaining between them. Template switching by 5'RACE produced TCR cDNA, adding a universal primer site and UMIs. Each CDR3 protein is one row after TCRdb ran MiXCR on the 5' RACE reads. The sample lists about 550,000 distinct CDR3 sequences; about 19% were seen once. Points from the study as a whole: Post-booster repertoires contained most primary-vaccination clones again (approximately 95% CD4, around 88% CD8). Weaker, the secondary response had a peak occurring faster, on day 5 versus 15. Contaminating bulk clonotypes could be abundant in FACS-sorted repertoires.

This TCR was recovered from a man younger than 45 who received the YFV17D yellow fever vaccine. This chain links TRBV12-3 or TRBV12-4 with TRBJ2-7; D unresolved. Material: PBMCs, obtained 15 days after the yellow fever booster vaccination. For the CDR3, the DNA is TGTGCCAGCAGTCCTTCCCGGGCCCTTGGCGAGCAGTACTTC. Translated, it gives CASSPSRALGEQYF.